This record covers a single T cell receptor (beta chain). Its antigen is not known. Specified treatment: roughly 20 received Ad26.COV2.S at low or high dose, single or two shots; 5 received placebo; per-sample allocation not given. At day 63 after the first vaccine or placebo injection, samples were drawn. This sample is part of a study of Ad26.COV2.S vaccination and SARS-CoV-2 variants. Study-wide background: Ad26.COV2.S, an intramuscular injection, was given once or twice 56 days apart. General observations from the study: Among vaccine recipients, spike-specific TCR breadth exceeded that of placebo recipients. Total T cell responses may have been underestimated by the TCR breadth and depth analyses.

V was trimmed by 2 bases and J by 3 bases, leaving 10 bases between them. This CDR3 region has 15 residues. Germline CDR1 reads SEHNR; CDR2 reads FQNEAQ (reference sequence). Method: immunoSEQ multiplex PCR; TCRdb's copy keeps in-frame clones and lacks some. This sample carries approximately 400,000 clones, 85% of them seen once, and the ten largest clones take about 3.3%. The receptor's source is a person aged 18-60 years who received the Ad26.COV2.S COVID-19 vaccine or a placebo. The rearrangement uses TRBV7-9 and TRBJ2-2, with TRBD2 as a possible D gene (6 bases). The material was peripheral blood, obtained in a trial of Ad26.COV2.S vaccine versus placebo. CDR3: CASSLWSGDTGELFF. For the CDR3, the DNA is TGTGCCAGCAGCTTATGGTCGGGAGACACCGGGGAGCTGTTTTTT. Full variable domain (missing parts from reference TRBV7-9 and TRBJ2-2): DTGVSQNPRHKITKRGQNVTFRCDPISEHNRLYWYRQTLGQGPEFLTYFQNEAQLEKSRLLSDRFSAERPKGSFSTLEIQRTEQGDSAMYLCASSLWSGDTGELFFGEGSRLTVL.